This entry lists 25 T cell receptor beta chains sequenced from one sample in a study of tumor-infiltrating lymphocytes in primary liver carcinoma. Synthesis of TCR beta cDNA was carried out from about 500 ng total RNA with a constant-region primer. Researchers made the TCR beta libraries by running three nested multiplex PCR rounds with slightly modified ARM-PCR. Both of the initial two PCR rounds ran for around 9 cycles and employed TRBV1-TRBV30 forward primers alongside a C-beta reverse primer. TCRdb reprocessed the multiplex PCR reads via MiXCR and lists one record per CDR3 protein. This sample has 95,000 to 150,000 distinct CDR3 sequences, with approximately 70% found just once. Unsorted bulk tissue, about 19-31 mg of it, served as the source for co-extraction of RNA and DNA. The specimen sequenced was liver tumor tissue from sampling region 1. Subset defined: tumor region T1, superior pole. These receptors originate from an older woman with primary liver carcinoma and hepatitis B virus infection.

This clonotype was recorded many times. The gene calls are TRBV5-1 and TRBJ2-1; TRBD2 might be the D (5 bases). Germline loops: CDR1 SGHRS, CDR2 YFSETQ. The ends were cut back, 1 base at V and 2 bases at J, with 13 bases in the middle. The CDR3 consists of 16 residues. This CDR3 is CASSLSADYTYNEQFF. CDR3 nucleotide sequence: TGCGCCAGCAGCTTGTCGGCTGACTATACCTACAATGAGCAGTTCTTC.

As regards this clonotype: No conserved phenylalanine or tryptophan ends this CDR3, so it is likely a read error. Because the CDR3's place on the DNA is in doubt, the DNA is left out and the CDR3 is given as listed by TCRdb. The V and J genes are TRBV11-2 and TRBJ2-7; the table assigns TRBD2, which was not confirmed against the DNA. Germline loops: CDR1 SGHAT, CDR2 FQNNGV. The CDR3 has 14 residues if both end residues are counted. CDR3 region: CASSPPGGPYEQCL.

Regarding this clonotype: One junction end disagrees with the germline gene, perhaps due to a read error. The chain uses TRBV11-2 and TRBJ2-5; possibly TRBD1 for D (5 bases). Germline V gene lookup returns CDR1 SGHAT and CDR2 FQNNGV. The length of the CDR3 is 14 residues. CDR3 protein: CTSSLDHRGKTQYF. In DNA, the CDR3 is TGTACCAGCAGTTTAGATCATAGGGGAAAGACCCAGTACTTC.

The genes are TRBV7-2 and TRBJ2-3, with TRBD2 identical over 11 bases. Germline V gene lookup returns CDR1 SGHTA and CDR2 FQGNSA. The CDR3 extends over 16 amino acids. V was clipped by 5 bases and J by 2 bases; unmatched bases: 6. The chain's CDR3 is CASSPASGRTTDTQYF. The CDR3, as DNA: TGTGCCAGCAGCCCAGCTAGCGGGAGGACCACAGATACGCAGTATTTT.

For this clonotype: This clone may be a read error of a much larger clone one base away. This sequence joins TRBV10-3 and TRBJ2-7; D gene unclear. Trimming took 10 bases from V and 1 from J, leaving 17 bases between them. The CDR3 length is 14 residues. Looked up from germline, CDR1 is ENHRY and CDR2 is SYGVKD. CDR3 DNA sequence: TGTGCCACCAGCACCGTTCCCAGTTCCTACGAGCAGTACTTC. Residues: CATSTVPSSYEQYF.

Worth noting for this clonotype: A junction boundary mismatches the germline segment, possibly from a read error. J is TRBJ2-7 and V is TRBV16; 8 bases are shared with TRBD1. CDR1 is KGHSY, CDR2 FQNENV, per germline. The CDR3 is 12 residues long. CDR3 nucleotides: TGTGCCAGCAGCCGGACAGGGCGCGAGCATTACTTC. Residues: CASSRTGREHYF.

A word on this clonotype: Its ends do not fully match the called genes, so a read error is possible. This chain links TRBV29-1 with TRBJ1-5; D ambiguous. CDR3 size: 13 residues. Germline values: CDR1 SQVTM, CDR2 ANQGSEA. CDR3 sequence (DNA): TGCAGCGTTGAGGAAGACGGGGATCAACCCCAGCATTTT. Its protein is CSVEEDGDQPQHF.

This clonotype was found once. With a much larger clone just one base away, this may be a read error. This sequence joins TRBV12-3 or TRBV12-4 and TRBJ1-2; D gene ambiguous. Trimming shortened V by 6 bases and J by 4 bases, and 15 bases separated the two germline ends. This CDR3 has 14 amino acids. CDR3 DNA: TGTGCCAGCAGGACCCGGGTCAACGCCTATGGCTACACCTTC. Amino acids: CASRTRVNAYGYTF.

V gene TRBV12-3 or TRBV12-4 combines with J gene TRBJ2-7; 8 nucleotides align to TRBD1. This CDR3 is 16 amino acids long. V shed 3 bases and J 4 bases; nucleotides not matched to a gene: 11. The CDR3 nucleotides read TGTGCCAGCAGTTTTTCCATGACAGGGGACGGTTACGAGCAGTACTTC. Translated, it gives CASSFSMTGDGYEQYF.

This clonotype was seen at least ten times. The chain is built from TRBV19 and TRBJ2-1; D not resolved. Germline V gives CDR1 LNHDA, CDR2 SQIVND (reference sequence). The CDR3 is made up of 12 amino acids. V shed 5 bases and J shed 7 bases, with 9 bases lying between them. Here the CDR3 reads CASSPRRNEQFF. CDR3 DNA sequence: TGTGCCAGTAGTCCCCGGCGGAATGAGCAGTTCTTC.

The V call is TRBV29-1, the J call TRBJ1-2; possible D gene TRBD1, 6 bases. The CDR3 has 11 residues. V shed 6 bases and J shed 7 bases, with 12 bases lying between them. Per the germline V gene, CDR1 is SQVTM and CDR2 is ANQGSEA. The CDR3 here is CSVAWGPGYTF. The CDR3 DNA is TGCAGCGTCGCATGGGGGCCTGGCTACACCTTC.

Details on this clonotype: At one end the junction does not follow the germline gene, possibly because of a read error. V usage is TRBV7-9 and J usage is TRBJ2-2; D call uncertain. CDR1 is SEHNR and CDR2 is FQNEAQ in the germline V gene (reference sequence). The CDR3 covers 14 residues. The CDR3 nucleotides read TGTGCCAGCAGATTAGGGCTGAACACCGGGGAGCTGTTTTTT. Protein sequence: CASRLGLNTGELFF.

About this clonotype: Here the CDR3 omits its conserved ending phenylalanine or tryptophan, so a read error is the likely source. It is unclear where the CDR3 begins or ends on the DNA, so no DNA is shown, and the CDR3 is as TCRdb lists it. The gene calls are TRBV11-2 and TRBJ2-2; the table's D call, TRBD2, has no DNA check behind it. Germline CDR1 reads SGHAT; CDR2 reads FQNNGV. From its first to its last residue, the CDR3 has 15 amino acids. The CDR3 spells CASSFWGVGGGEMFY.

For this clonotype: This may be a read error, as it is one base from a much larger clone. The chain carries TRBV29-1 and TRBJ2-3; tentatively, D is TRBD1 or TRBD2 (5 bases each). The CDR3 loop spans 14 amino acids. Germline values: CDR1 SQVTM, CDR2 ANQGSEA. The V gene lost 7 bases and the J gene lost 6 bases, with 20 bases spanning the gap. The CDR3 bases are TGCAGCGCTGAGGGGCTTCACCAAGGGGATACGCAGTATTTT. Amino acid sequence: CSAEGLHQGDTQYF.

Worth noting for this clonotype: This sequence may be a read error, since a much larger clone differs from it by one base. V usage is TRBV10-3 and J usage is TRBJ2-3, with a possible D match to TRBD1 (7 bases). Trimming removed 8 bases at V and 6 bases at J, with 15 bases between. The CDR3 extends over 13 amino acids. CDR1 ENHRY and CDR2 SYGVKD come from the germline V gene. The chain's CDR3 is CAIGGTVYDTQYF. The CDR3 DNA reads as TGTGCCATCGGGGGGACAGTTTACGATACGCAGTATTTT.

In regard to this clonotype: The junction shows a germline mismatch at one end, possibly a read error. The chain links TRBV11-1 to TRBJ1-1; D perhaps matches TRBD1 (5 bases). The CDR3 totals 15 residues. Germline values: CDR1 SGHAT, CDR2 FQDESV (reference sequence). The CDR3 DNA reads as TGTGCTAGCAGCCCAGGGCGACTCTCGAACACTGAAGCTTTCTTT. Translating it yields CASSPGRLSNTEAFF.

CDR3 loop: CASSPIGSADTQYF. CDR3 in DNA: TGTGCCAGCAGCCCTATCGGGAGTGCAGATACGCAGTATTTT. This sequence joins TRBV7-9 and TRBJ2-3; D perhaps matches TRBD2 (6 bases). Germline CDR1 is SEHNR and CDR2 is FQNEAQ (reference sequence). This CDR3 is 14 amino acids long. Trimming removed 5 bases at V and 4 bases at J, with 13 bases between.

As to this clonotype: A much larger clone differs from this one at a single base, so this may be a read error. The CDR3 carries no conserved terminal phenylalanine or tryptophan, so it likely arises from a read error. The V gene is TRBV5-6, the J gene TRBJ1-1, with D unclear. The germline V and J ends were trimmed by 2 bases and 1 base, with 6 bases remaining between them. The V gene's germline CDR1 is SGHDT and CDR2 YYEEEE. The CDR3 has 13 residues. In DNA, the CDR3 is TGTGCCAGCAGCTTCCCTGCGAACACTGAAGCTTTCCTT. It specifies CASSFPANTEAFL.

This clonotype has only a few counts. The V call is TRBV28, the J call TRBJ2-7; the D gene is possibly TRBD2 (5 bases). Trimming pared 6 bases from V and 9 bases from J, leaving 15 bases between. This CDR3 spans 12 amino acids. Germline-derived CDR1 and CDR2 are MDHEN and SYDVKM. CDR3: CASSPTRAGQYF. For the CDR3, the DNA is TGTGCCAGCAGCCCTACGCGGGCGGGGCAGTACTTC.

This clonotype was seen many times. The chain combines TRBV29-1 with TRBJ1-3; D gene unclear. Germline CDR1 is SQVTM and CDR2 is ANQGSEA. There are 12 residues in the CDR3. Between the trimmed V and J ends, which lost 6 bases and 3 bases, there was a span of 9 bases. The CDR3 sequence is CSVGGHGNTIYF. The DNA for the CDR3 is TGCAGCGTCGGCGGGCATGGAAACACCATATATTTT.

Worth noting for this clonotype: A junction boundary mismatches the germline segment, possibly from a read error. The CDR3 DNA reads TGTGCCAGCAATCCGGGAACGTATTCCTACGAGCTGTACTTC. As protein: CASNPGTYSYELYF. The chain is built from TRBV2 and TRBJ2-7; perhaps TRBD2 as D (5 bases). The V gene's germline CDR1 is SNHLY and CDR2 FYNNEI. The CDR3 extends over 14 amino acids. The full variable domain, completed using reference TRBV2 and TRBJ2-7, is EPEVTQTPSHQVTQMGQEVILRCVPISNHLYFYWYRQILGQKVEFLVSFYNNEISEKSEIFDDQFSVERPDGSNFTLKIRSTKLEDSAMYFCASNPGTYSYELYFGPGTRLTVT.

Worth noting for this clonotype: One end of the junction varies from germline; a read error may be responsible. The chain recombines TRBV11-2 with TRBJ2-3; tentative D call: TRBD2 (5 bases). From germline, CDR1 is SGHAT and CDR2 FQNNGV. There are 17 residues in the CDR3. CDR3 coding DNA: TGTGCCAGCAGCCTCCGCACCCCGGGGATTAGCGCAGACACGCAGTATTTT. Protein product: CASSLRTPGISADTQYF.

This clonotype was observed a few times. The V call is TRBV28, the J call TRBJ1-4, with D unresolved. V was trimmed by 6 bases and J by 0 bases, leaving 14 bases between them. The CDR3 consists of 16 residues. Germline loops: CDR1 MDHEN, CDR2 SYDVKM. In nucleotides, the CDR3 is TGTGCCAGCAGCTCCCGACAAATTGCAACTAATGAAAAACTGTTTTTT. Its translation: CASSSRQIATNEKLFF. Filled out from reference TRBV28 and TRBJ1-4, the complete variable domain reads DVKVTQSSRYLVKRTGEKVFLECVQDMDHENMFWYRQDPGLGLRLIYFSYDVKMKEKGDIPEGYSVSREKKERFSLILESASTNQTSMYLCASSSRQIATNEKLFFGSGTQLSVL.

This clonotype was observed a single time. One junction end does not reproduce the germline sequence, and a read error may be involved. V is TRBV11-2 and J is TRBJ2-3; a possible D gene is TRBD2 (5 bases). The CDR3 is made up of 16 amino acids. CDR1 SGHAT and CDR2 FQNNGV come from the germline V gene. CDR3 sequence (DNA): TGTGCCAGCAGCCCAGAACTTGCTTCTAGCACAGATACGCACTGTTTT. This sequence encodes CASSPELASSTDTHCF.

The rearrangement joins TRBV5-8 to TRBJ1-5; TRBD1 is a possible D gene (5 bases). Germline loops: CDR1 SGHTS, CDR2 YDEGEE. V was shortened by 0 bases and J by 2 bases, with 12 bases between the two germline ends. CDR3 size: 16 residues. CDR3 residues: CASSLASGDGNQPQHF. The CDR3 nucleotides are TGTGCCAGCAGCTTGGCCTCGGGGGATGGCAATCAGCCCCAGCATTTT.